What follows are 10 T cell receptor beta chains derived from one specimen sequenced in a study of cytomegalovirus exposure and HLA in healthy donors. It was with 60 Vbeta and 13 Jbeta primers that the PCR ran. Sequencing used immunoSEQ multiplex PCR; TCRdb keeps in-frame clones, though not all of them. This table has under 200,000 clones, over 70% appearing once. The sequenced material came from PBMCs. Every receptor here comes from a man aged 25-40 years in good health and CMV-seronegative.

This chain links TRBV7-2 with TRBJ1-2, with unresolved D. The CDR3 length is 16 residues. The V and J ends lost 1 base and 5 bases respectively, with 17 bases between them. Looked up from germline, CDR1 is SGHTA and CDR2 is FQGNSA. DNA of the CDR3: TGTGCCAGCAGCTTAGGGAGGCCAGCGGTGGGGTATGGCTACACCTTC. Translated: CASSLGRPAVGYGYTF.

The gene calls are TRBV27 and TRBJ2-3, with a tentative D call TRBD1 (6 bases). V was cut by 7 bases and J by 2 bases, with 10 bases left in between. Germline-derived CDR1 and CDR2 are MNHEY and SMNVEV (reference sequence). This CDR3 comprises 13 residues. CDR3 coding DNA: TGTGCCAGCACTAGGGGGACCACAGATACGCAGTATTTT. It is translated as CASTRGTTDTQYF.

The chain links TRBV5-5 to TRBJ2-5; 9 positions match TRBD2. From germline, CDR1 is SGHKS and CDR2 YYEKEE (reference sequence). V was clipped by 5 bases and J by 4 bases; unmatched bases: 3. The CDR3 loop spans 13 amino acids. In DNA, the CDR3 is TGTGCCAGCAGTGGGACTAGCTTAGAGACCCAGTACTTC. Translation gives CASSGTSLETQYF.

This clone was recorded once. The rearrangement links TRBV6-1 to TRBJ1-3; D call uncertain. Trimming shortened V by 10 bases and J by 1 base, and 14 bases separated the two germline ends. There are 14 residues in the CDR3. Germline V lookup: CDR1 MNHNS, CDR2 SASEGT. CDR3 amino acids: CATWAQASGNTIYF. The CDR3, as DNA: TGTGCCACCTGGGCTCAGGCGTCTGGAAACACCATATATTTT.

In DNA form, the CDR3 reads TGTGCCAGCAGTGAAGGCCTAGCGGGATGGGAGACCCAGTACTTC. It encodes CASSEGLAGWETQYF. V is TRBV6-1 and J is TRBJ2-5, with TRBD2 matching 9 bases. CDR3 length equals 15 residues. V shed 1 base and J 5 bases; nucleotides not matched to a gene: 5. From germline, CDR1 is MNHNS and CDR2 SASEGT.

V gene TRBV5-1 combines with J gene TRBJ2-2, with TRBD1 identical over 7 bases. CDR1 is SGHRS, CDR2 YFSETQ, per germline. The CDR3 contains 14 residues. With V trimmed by 4 bases and J by 7 bases, 7 bases remained unmatched. The CDR3 sequence is CASSATGPHGELFF. CDR3 coding DNA: TGCGCCAGCAGCGCGACAGGGCCCCACGGGGAGCTGTTTTTT.

This chain links TRBV5-1 with TRBJ2-1, with a weak D call TRBD2 (6 bases). Per the germline V gene, CDR1 is SGHRS and CDR2 is YFSETQ. The CDR3 is 14 residues long. V lost 0 bases and J lost 9, with 13 bases in between. CDR3 region: CASSLVWGEGEQFF. The CDR3 DNA reads TGCGCCAGCAGCTTGGTGTGGGGGGAAGGTGAGCAGTTCTTC. The full variable domain, completed using reference TRBV5-1 and TRBJ2-1, is KAGVTQTPRYLIKTRGQQVTLSCSPISGHRSVSWYQQTPGQGLQFLFEYFSETQRNKGNFPGRFSGRQFSNSRSEMNVSTLELGDSALYLCASSLVWGEGEQFFGPGTRLTVL.

The chain employs TRBV28 and TRBJ2-6, with 7 bases fitting TRBD1. In germline, CDR1 is MDHEN, CDR2 SYDVKM. Trimming at V came to 5 bases and at J to 2 bases, leaving 9 bases not matched to a gene. CDR3 size: 17 residues. CDR3 DNA sequence: TGTGCCAGCAGTCCAAGATCACAGGGGACTGGGGCCAACGTCCTGACTTTC. Protein: CASSPRSQGTGANVLTF. The full variable domain, its missing parts supplied by reference TRBV28 and TRBJ2-6, is DVKVTQSSRYLVKRTGEKVFLECVQDMDHENMFWYRQDPGLGLRLIYFSYDVKMKEKGDIPEGYSVSREKKERFSLILESASTNQTSMYLCASSPRSQGTGANVLTFGAGSRLTVL.

This clone has just a few counts. This chain uses TRBV27 with TRBJ1-2, with D unclear. The length of the CDR3 is 14 residues. CDR1 is MNHEY and CDR2 is SMNVEV in the germline V gene (reference sequence). V lost 6 bases to trimming and J lost 4 bases, with 15 bases between them. The CDR3 nucleotides are TGTGCCAGCAGACCCCGCGGCGTACCCTATGGCTACACCTTC. Its translation: CASRPRGVPYGYTF.

The genes are TRBV28 and TRBJ1-2, with 8 nucleotides matching TRBD1. V lost 4 bases, J lost 6 bases, and 7 bases stayed unmatched. Germline assignment: CDR1 MDHEN and CDR2 SYDVKM. The CDR3 sequence is 14 residues long. The CDR3 DNA reads as TGTGCCAGCAGTTCCTGGACAGGGAAAGATGGCTACACCTTC. Its translation is CASSSWTGKDGYTF.